These 4 T cell receptor beta chains share one sample of origin, sequenced in a study of regulatory T cells in long-lasting Graves disease. Relying on iRepertoire HTBI primers and Arm-PCR of CDR3 regions, the team built TCR beta libraries. TCRdb reprocessed the multiplex PCR reads via MiXCR and lists one record per CDR3 protein. Among a few hundred thousand distinct CDR3 sequences listed, approximately 18% were seen once. Time point defined: newly diagnosed GD, antithyroid drugs for less than 3 months. Scientists built the TCR library using RNA that was extracted from PBMCs. This same sample was also taken into another study, of T cells in Graves' hyperthyroidism and ophthalmopathy.

The input for sequencing was peripheral blood mononuclear cells (PBMCs), taken at new diagnosis, from a patient treated with antithyroid drugs. Receptors originate from a young woman with Graves disease.

This clonotype was counted at least ten times. The chain couples TRBV27 to TRBJ2-2; no definite D call. The V end lost 6 bases, the J end lost 1 base, and 3 bases lay between the germline ends. The CDR3 consists of 12 residues. Germline V gene sequence: CDR1 MNHEY, CDR2 SMNVEV (reference sequence). The DNA of the CDR3 is TGTGCCAGCAGAGAGAACACCGGGGAGCTGTTTTTT. It codes for CASRENTGELFF.

This clonotype was observed at least ten times. The chain uses TRBV7-9 and TRBJ2-2, with a possible D match to TRBD2 (6 bases). CDR3 length: 14 amino acids. Trimming removed 8 bases from V and 4 bases from J, with 14 bases in between. Germline CDR1 SEHNR, CDR2 FQNEAQ (reference sequence). CDR3 DNA sequence: TGTGCCAGCCGGAGGGGAGGTAGCACCGGGGAGCTGTTTTTT. Protein sequence: CASRRGGSTGELFF.

This clonotype has at least ten counts. The chain has TRBV24-1 and TRBJ2-2; the D gene could be TRBD1 or TRBD2 (5 bases each). The germline V gene has CDR1 KGHDR and CDR2 SFDVKD. Between the trimmed V and J ends, which lost 2 bases and 3 bases, there was a span of 12 bases. The CDR3 contains 16 residues. DNA of the CDR3: TGTGCCACCAGTGATTCGGGGCAGGTGGACACCGGGGAGCTGTTTTTT. It codes for CATSDSGQVDTGELFF.

This clonotype was picked up a small number of times. V gene TRBV3-1 combines with J gene TRBJ2-7, with TRBD1 matching over 7 bases. CDR1 and CDR2 from the germline V gene are LGHDT and YNNKEL (reference sequence). CDR3 length equals 15 residues. Trimming took 5 bases from V and 5 from J; bases not matched to a gene: 12. The CDR3 DNA reads TGTGCCAGCAGCTTACGACAGGGAGTTGTCAACGAGCAGTACTTC. Translated, it gives CASSLRQGVVNEQYF.